Included here is one TCR beta chain sequence, with context. The V end was cut by 1 base, the J end by 1 base, with 10 bases between. Germline loops: CDR1 SGHRS, CDR2 YFSETQ. The CDR3 is 15 amino acids. TCRdb recomputed calls from the RT-PCR reads with MiXCR, one row per CDR3 protein. The data contain about 620,000 distinct CDR3 sequences, over 9% of them singletons. The sample originates from a study of response to subunit inactivated influenza vaccine. This sample also appeared in a second study, on T cells expressing NK-cell markers. That paper states: Libraries used 5'RACE template switching adding universal primer site and UMIs. Repertoires of TCR beta were obtained from T cells sorted as CD3+CD56+NKG2C+, CD3+CD56+NKG2C- and CD3+CD56-NKG2C+. One of eight sequenced donors was HCMV-seronegative; the other seven were seropositive. Dominant NKG2C+ clonotypes accounted for about 1.0-8% of CD8+ T cells in about six donors.

This sample comprised PBMCs from blood, obtained on the day of vaccination. This TCR was recovered from a man between 50 and 59 years old who received an inactivated influenza vaccine. The chain has TRBV5-1 and TRBJ2-3, with D possibly being TRBD1 (6 bases). CDR3 nucleotide sequence: TGCGCCAGCAGCTTGACAGGGTGGGGCACAGATACGCAGTATTTT. Translating gives CASSLTGWGTDTQYF.